A few counts support the clone carrying this TCR beta chain. The antigen is unknown. The CDR3 runs to 12 residues. Germline V gene lookup returns CDR1 SGHVS and CDR2 FNYEAQ. Trimming took 2 bases from V and 8 from J, leaving 9 bases between them. The source of the sample is a study of T-cell memory formation after mild COVID-19. MiXCR, run by TCRdb on the 5' RACE reads, gives a single entry per CDR3 protein. The data hold about 350,000 distinct CDR3 sequences, with approximately 14% observed a single time. Findings and limits, study-wide: The main location of contracting CD4+ clones was CM and EM, and that of contracting CD8+ clones was EMRA.

This receptor was taken from a man younger than 35 who had mild COVID-19 (a few samples of this study predate the infection). Cell type and time point are not known. Sequences were obtained from PBMCs or a T cell subset sorted from them (not recorded which). This chain joins TRBV7-6 and TRBJ1-1, with unresolved D. CDR3 DNA: TGTGCCAGCAGCTTAATCGGGCAGGAAGCTTTCTTT. As protein: CASSLIGQEAFF.